This T cell receptor (beta chain) was sequenced during a study of shared clonotypes between healthy human individuals. The sample holds a few counts of this clone. What it binds is unknown. Broader study findings: Generation of non-shared clonotypes was less probable than generation of clonotypes shared by all four donors. Rarefaction curves obtained for sorted subsets showed sequencing incomplete despite large depth.

Across several immunoSEQ plates, the genomic DNA of each subset was split evenly. Assay used: immunoSEQ multiplex PCR; TCRdb lists only in-frame clones, some missing. The sample consists of 190,000 or so clones, 66% of them appearing once. V gave up 5 bases and J gave up 2 bases, with 8 bases separating them. Germline values: CDR1 SGHVS, CDR2 FNYEAQ. The CDR3 is 13 residues long. This chain uses TRBV7-6 with TRBJ2-3; no definite D call. Sequencing was performed on memory CD4+ T cells sorted from blood. Subset of the sample: CD45RA-negative fraction. This TCR came from a man younger than 40 in good health. The CDR3 spells CASSPRLTDTQYF. CDR3 sequence (DNA): TGTGCCAGCAGCCCTCGGCTCACAGATACGCAGTATTTT.